This TCR beta chain originates from a study of T-cell reconstitution after alpha-beta-depleted transplantation in children. The CDR3 extends over 14 amino acids. Germline lookup yields CDR1 DFQATT and CDR2 SNEGSKA (reference sequence). V shed 1 base and J 4 bases; nucleotides not matched to a gene: 4. Researchers prepared the TCRbeta library using unique molecular identifiers, the study reports. TCRdb reanalysed the PCR reads using MiXCR and keeps one entry per CDR3 protein. The data show roughly 610,000 distinct CDR3 sequences, about 10% seen once. The source of this sequence is a human donor who donated a stem cell graft to a child with acute myeloid leukemia. The specimen was PBMCs from the stem cell graft donor, collected from the stem cell graft. The rearrangement uses TRBV20-1 and TRBJ1-2; the match to TRBD1 covers 9 bases. The CDR3 nucleotides read TGCAGTGCTAGAGGACAGGGGGTCGTCTATGGCTACACCTTC. This gives the protein CSARGQGVVYGYTF.